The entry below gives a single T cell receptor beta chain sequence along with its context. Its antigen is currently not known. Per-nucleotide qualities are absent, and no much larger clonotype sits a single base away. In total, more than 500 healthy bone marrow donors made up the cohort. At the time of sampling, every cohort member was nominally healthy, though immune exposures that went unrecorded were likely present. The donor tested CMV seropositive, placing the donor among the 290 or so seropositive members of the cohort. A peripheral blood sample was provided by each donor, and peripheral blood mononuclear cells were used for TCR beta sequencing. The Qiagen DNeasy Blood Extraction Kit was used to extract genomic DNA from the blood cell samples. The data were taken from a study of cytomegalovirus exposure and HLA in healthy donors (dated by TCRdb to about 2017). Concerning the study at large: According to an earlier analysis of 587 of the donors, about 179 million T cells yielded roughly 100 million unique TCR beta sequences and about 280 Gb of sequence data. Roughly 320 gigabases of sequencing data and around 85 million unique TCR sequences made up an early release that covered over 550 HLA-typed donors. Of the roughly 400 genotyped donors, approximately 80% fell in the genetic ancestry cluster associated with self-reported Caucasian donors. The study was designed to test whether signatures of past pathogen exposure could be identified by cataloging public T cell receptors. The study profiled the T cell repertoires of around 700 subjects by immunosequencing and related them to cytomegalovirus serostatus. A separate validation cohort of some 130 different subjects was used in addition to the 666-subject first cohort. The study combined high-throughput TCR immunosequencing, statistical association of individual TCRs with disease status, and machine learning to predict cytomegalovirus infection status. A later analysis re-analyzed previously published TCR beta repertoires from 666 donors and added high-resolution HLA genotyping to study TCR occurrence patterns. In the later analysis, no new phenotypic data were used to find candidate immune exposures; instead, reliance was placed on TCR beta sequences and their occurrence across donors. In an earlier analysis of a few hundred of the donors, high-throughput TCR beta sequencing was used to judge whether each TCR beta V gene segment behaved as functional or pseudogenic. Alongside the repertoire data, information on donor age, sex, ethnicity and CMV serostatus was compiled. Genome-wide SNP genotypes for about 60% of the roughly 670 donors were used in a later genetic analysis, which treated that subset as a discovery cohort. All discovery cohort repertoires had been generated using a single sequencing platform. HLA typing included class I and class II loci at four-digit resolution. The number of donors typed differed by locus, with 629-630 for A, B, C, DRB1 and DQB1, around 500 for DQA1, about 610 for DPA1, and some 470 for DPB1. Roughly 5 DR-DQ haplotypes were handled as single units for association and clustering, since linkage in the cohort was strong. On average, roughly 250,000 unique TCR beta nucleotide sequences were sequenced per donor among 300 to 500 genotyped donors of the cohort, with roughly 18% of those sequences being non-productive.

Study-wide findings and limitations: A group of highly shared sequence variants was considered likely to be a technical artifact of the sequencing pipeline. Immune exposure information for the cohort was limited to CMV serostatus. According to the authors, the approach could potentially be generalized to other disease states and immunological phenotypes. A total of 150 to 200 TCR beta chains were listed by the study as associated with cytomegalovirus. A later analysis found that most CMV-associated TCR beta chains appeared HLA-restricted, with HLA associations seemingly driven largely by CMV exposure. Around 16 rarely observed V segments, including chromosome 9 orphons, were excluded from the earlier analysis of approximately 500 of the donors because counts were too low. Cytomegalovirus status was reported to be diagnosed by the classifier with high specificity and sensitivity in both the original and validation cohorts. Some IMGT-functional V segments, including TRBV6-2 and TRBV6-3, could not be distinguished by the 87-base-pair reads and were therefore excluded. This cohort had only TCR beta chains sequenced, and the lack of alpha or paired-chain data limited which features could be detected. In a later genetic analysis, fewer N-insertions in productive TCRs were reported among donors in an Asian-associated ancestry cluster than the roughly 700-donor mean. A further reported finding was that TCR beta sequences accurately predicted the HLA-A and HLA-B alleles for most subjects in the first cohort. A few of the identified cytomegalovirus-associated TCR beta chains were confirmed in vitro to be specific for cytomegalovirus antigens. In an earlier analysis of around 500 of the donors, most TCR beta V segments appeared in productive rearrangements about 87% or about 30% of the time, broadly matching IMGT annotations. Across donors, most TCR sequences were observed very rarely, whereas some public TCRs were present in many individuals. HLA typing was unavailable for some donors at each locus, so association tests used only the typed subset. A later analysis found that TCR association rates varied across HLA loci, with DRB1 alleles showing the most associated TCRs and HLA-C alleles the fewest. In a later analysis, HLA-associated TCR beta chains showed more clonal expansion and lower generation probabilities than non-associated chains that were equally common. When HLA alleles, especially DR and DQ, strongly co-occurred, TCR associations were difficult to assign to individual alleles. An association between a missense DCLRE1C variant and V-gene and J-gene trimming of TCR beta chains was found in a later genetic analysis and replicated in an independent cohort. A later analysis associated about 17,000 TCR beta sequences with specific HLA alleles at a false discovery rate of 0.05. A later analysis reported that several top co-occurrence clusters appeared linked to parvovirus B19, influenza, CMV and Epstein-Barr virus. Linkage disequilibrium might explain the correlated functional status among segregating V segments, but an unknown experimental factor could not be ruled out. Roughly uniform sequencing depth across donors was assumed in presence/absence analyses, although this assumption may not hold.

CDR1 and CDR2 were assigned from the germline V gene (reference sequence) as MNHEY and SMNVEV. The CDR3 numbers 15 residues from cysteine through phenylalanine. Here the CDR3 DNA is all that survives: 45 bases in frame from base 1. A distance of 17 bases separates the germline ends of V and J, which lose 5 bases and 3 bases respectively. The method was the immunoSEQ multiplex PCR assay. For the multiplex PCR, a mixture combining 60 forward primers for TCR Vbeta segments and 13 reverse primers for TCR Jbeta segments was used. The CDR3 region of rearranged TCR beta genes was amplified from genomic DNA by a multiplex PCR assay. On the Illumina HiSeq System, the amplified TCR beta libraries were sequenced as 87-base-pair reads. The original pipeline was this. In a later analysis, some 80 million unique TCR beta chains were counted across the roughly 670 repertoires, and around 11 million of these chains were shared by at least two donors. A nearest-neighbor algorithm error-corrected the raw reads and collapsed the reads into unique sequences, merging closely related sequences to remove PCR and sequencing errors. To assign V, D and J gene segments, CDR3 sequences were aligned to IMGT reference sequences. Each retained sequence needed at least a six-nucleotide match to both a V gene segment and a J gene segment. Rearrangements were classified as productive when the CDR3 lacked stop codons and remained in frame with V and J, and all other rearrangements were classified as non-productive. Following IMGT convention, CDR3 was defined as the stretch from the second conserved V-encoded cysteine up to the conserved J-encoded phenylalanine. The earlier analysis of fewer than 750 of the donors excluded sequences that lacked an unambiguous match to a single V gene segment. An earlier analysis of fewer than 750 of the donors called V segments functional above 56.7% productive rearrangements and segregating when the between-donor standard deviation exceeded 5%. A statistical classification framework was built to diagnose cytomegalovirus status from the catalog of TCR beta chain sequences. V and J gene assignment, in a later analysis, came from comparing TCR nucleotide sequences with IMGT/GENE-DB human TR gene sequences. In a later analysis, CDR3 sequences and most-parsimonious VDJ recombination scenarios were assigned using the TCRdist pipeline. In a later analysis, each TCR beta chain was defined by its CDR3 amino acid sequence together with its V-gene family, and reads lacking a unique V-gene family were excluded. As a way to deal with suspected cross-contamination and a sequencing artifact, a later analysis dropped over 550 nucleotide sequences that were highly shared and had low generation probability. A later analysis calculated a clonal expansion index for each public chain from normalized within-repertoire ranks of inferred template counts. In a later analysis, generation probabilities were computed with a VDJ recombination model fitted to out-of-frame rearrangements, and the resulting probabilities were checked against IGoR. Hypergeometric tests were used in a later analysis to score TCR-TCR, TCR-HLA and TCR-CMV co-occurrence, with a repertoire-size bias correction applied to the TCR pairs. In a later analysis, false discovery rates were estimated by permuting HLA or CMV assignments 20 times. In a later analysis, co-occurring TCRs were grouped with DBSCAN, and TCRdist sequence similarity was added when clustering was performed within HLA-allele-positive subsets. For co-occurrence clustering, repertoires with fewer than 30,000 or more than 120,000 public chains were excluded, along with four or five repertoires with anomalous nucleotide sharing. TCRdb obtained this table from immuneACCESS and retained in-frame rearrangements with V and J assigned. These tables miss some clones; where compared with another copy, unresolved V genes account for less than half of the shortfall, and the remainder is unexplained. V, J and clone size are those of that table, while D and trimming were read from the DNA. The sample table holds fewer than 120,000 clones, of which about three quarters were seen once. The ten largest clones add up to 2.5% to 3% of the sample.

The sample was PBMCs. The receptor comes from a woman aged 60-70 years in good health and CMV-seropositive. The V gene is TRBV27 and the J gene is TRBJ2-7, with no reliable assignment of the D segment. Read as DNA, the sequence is TGTGCCAGCAGTCCCCCCCATTCTAGTGTCTACGAGCAGTACTTC. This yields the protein CASSPPHSSVYEQYF.